These 24 T cell receptor beta chains came from one sample sequenced in a study of blood T cell repertoires in COVID-19. The protocol was immunoSEQ multiplex PCR, while the TCRdb copy is restricted to in-frame clones and leaves out a portion. The profile shows about 97,000 clones, 88% of them singletons. Sequenced sample: peripheral blood. These receptors were obtained from a man aged 50 or older with COVID-19, enrolled during active disease.

The genes are TRBV24-1 and TRBJ2-2, with 7 bases aligning to TRBD1. J gave up 0 bases and V 2 bases, and 5 bases lay outside the gene matches. The CDR3 totals 17 residues. The germline V gene has CDR1 KGHDR and CDR2 SFDVKD. The CDR3 sequence is CATSDSPGQTNTGELFF. CDR3 DNA: TGTGCCACCAGTGATTCTCCGGGACAGACGAACACCGGGGAGCTGTTTTTT.

J is TRBJ2-1 and V is TRBV5-3; the match to TRBD1 covers 8 bases. TRBV5-3 is identified as an open reading frame with a role that is uncertain. This CDR3 has 14 amino acids. V lost 4 bases and J lost 5; bases outside the gene matches: 5. The CDR3 DNA is TGTGCCAGAAGCGGCGGACAGGGTGACAATGAGCAGTTCTTC. Residues: CARSGGQGDNEQFF.

The chain has TRBV5-6 and TRBJ1-5, with no clear D. Germline V gives CDR1 SGHDT, CDR2 YYEEEE. V lost 1 base to trimming and J lost 6 bases, with 11 bases between them. CDR3 length: 14 residues. This CDR3 is CASSLFGPRQPQHF. The DNA for the CDR3 is TGTGCCAGCAGCTTGTTTGGCCCTCGTCAGCCCCAGCATTTT.

J is TRBJ2-3 and V is TRBV29-1, with 11 bases matching TRBD1. In germline, CDR1 is SQVTM, CDR2 ANQGSEA. The CDR3 runs 14 residues. V lost 6 bases, J lost 4 bases, and 6 bases stayed unmatched. In nucleotides, the CDR3 is TGCAGCGTGACCGGGACAGGGGGTTCAGATACGCAGTATTTT. Residues: CSVTGTGGSDTQYF.

The chain recombines TRBV10-3 with TRBJ1-2; 10 bases fit TRBD1. Germline V gives CDR1 ENHRY, CDR2 SYGVKD. The V segment lost 10 bases and the J segment 8 bases; nucleotides outside the gene matches: 13. The CDR3 totals 14 residues. The CDR3 loop is CASRTGGNFFGYTF. The CDR3 bases are TGTGCCAGTAGGACAGGGGGAAACTTCTTCGGCTACACCTTC.

This clone was counted between two and nine times. The rearrangement joins TRBV6-5 to TRBJ1-2, with D possibly TRBD1 on 6 matching bases. CDR3 length: 14 residues. The V end lost 2 bases, the J end lost 8 bases, and 15 bases lay between the germline ends. Germline V gene sequence: CDR1 MNHEY, CDR2 SVGAGI. CDR3 DNA: TGTGCCAGCAGTTACCATAGAGGACAGCAAGGCTACACCTTC. This codes for CASSYHRGQQGYTF.

V and J are TRBV5-1 and TRBJ1-2; no clear D gene. The CDR3 runs to 14 residues. The V gene's germline CDR1 is SGHRS and CDR2 YFSETQ. V shed 5 bases and J shed 0 bases, with 11 bases lying between them. CDR3 in DNA: TGCGCCAGCAGACCGGAGAGTACTAACTATGGCTACACCTTC. Protein: CASRPESTNYGYTF.

The chain employs TRBV18 and TRBJ2-2; D remains unclear. The length of the CDR3 is 16 residues. Germline CDR1 and CDR2: KGHSH and LQKENI. V lost 6 bases and J lost 0, with 14 bases in between. The CDR3 is CASSLLMASNTGELFF. The CDR3 DNA reads TGTGCCAGCTCCCTCTTGATGGCATCGAACACCGGGGAGCTGTTTTTT.

V is TRBV4-1 and J is TRBJ1-4, with D possibly TRBD1 on 5 matching bases. This CDR3 spans 19 amino acids. The germline CDR1 and CDR2 sequences are MGHRA and YSYEKL. V was trimmed by 5 bases and J by 3 bases, leaving 25 bases between them. The CDR3 sequence: CASSWLSLAGKGANEKLFF. CDR3 bases: TGCGCCAGCAGCTGGTTGTCCTTGGCGGGGAAAGGGGCTAATGAAAAACTGTTTTTT.

The chain combines TRBV7-3 with TRBJ2-1, with TRBD1 matching 12 bases. Trimming cost V 3 bases and J 8 bases; bases outside gene matches: 11. The germline CDR1 and CDR2 sequences are SGHTA and FQGTGA. This CDR3 comprises 17 residues. CDR3 sequence: CASSLGSGTGGWDEQFF. CDR3 coding DNA: TGTGCCAGCAGCTTGGGGTCGGGGACAGGGGGCTGGGATGAGCAGTTCTTC.

The chain has TRBV5-1 and TRBJ2-2, with TRBD1 as a possible D gene (6 bases). The CDR3 covers 15 residues. V was cut by 4 bases and J by 0 bases, with 10 bases left in between. Germline V gene data show CDR1 as SGHRS and CDR2 as YFSETQ. CDR3 protein: CASSKDSPNTGELFF. In DNA, the CDR3 is TGCGCCAGCAGCAAGGACAGCCCGAACACCGGGGAGCTGTTTTTT.

The count of this clone is one. V gene TRBV5-1 combines with J gene TRBJ2-1; 8 nucleotides match TRBD2. CDR3 length: 18 amino acids. The J segment lost 2 bases and the V segment lost 3 bases, leaving 13 bases of the junction unmatched. The germline CDR1 and CDR2 sequences are SGHRS and YFSETQ. The DNA of the CDR3 is TGCGCCAGCAGCTCACTCCTCTCGGGGGGGATTACCTACAATGAGCAGTTCTTC. Translation gives CASSSLLSGGITYNEQFF.

This clone appeared once. The V and J genes are TRBV6-6 and TRBJ2-7; 8 nucleotides agree with TRBD1. CDR1 and CDR2 from the germline V gene are MNHNY and SVGAGI (reference sequence). This CDR3 has 14 residues. The V and J ends lost 5 bases and 4 bases, in that order; junction bases with no gene match: 7. CDR3: CASSQDRAFYEQYF. The CDR3 region has the DNA TGTGCCAGCAGTCAGGACAGGGCTTTTTACGAGCAGTACTTC.

The chain couples TRBV2 to TRBJ2-2; 14 bases match TRBD2. The germline CDR1 and CDR2 sequences are SNHLY and FYNNEI. The CDR3 loop spans 16 amino acids. V shed 6 bases and J 4 bases; nucleotides not matched to a gene: 4. The CDR3 protein is CASREGLAGVTGELFF. The CDR3 DNA sequence: TGTGCCAGCAGGGAGGGACTAGCGGGAGTCACCGGGGAGCTGTTTTTT. Full variable domain (rest looked up from reference TRBV2 and TRBJ2-2): EPEVTQTPSHQVTQMGQEVILRCVPISNHLYFYWYRQILGQKVEFLVSFYNNEISEKSEIFDDQFSVERPDGSNFTLKIRSTKLEDSAMYFCASREGLAGVTGELFFGEGSRLTVL.

The chain has TRBV6-5 and TRBJ1-1; D is possibly TRBD1 (5 bases). In germline, CDR1 is MNHEY, CDR2 SVGAGI. The CDR3 loop spans 12 amino acids. The V end lost 8 bases, the J end lost 1 base, and 8 bases lay between the germline ends. The CDR3 here is CASLTGNTEAFF. CDR3 coding DNA: TGTGCCAGCCTCACAGGGAACACTGAAGCTTTCTTT.

The J gene is TRBJ1-3, the V gene TRBV12-3 or TRBV12-4; D is ambiguous. This CDR3 region has 11 residues. Trimming shortened V by 3 bases and J by 8 bases, and 5 bases separated the two germline ends. The CDR3 DNA is TGTGCCAGCAGTTTGGGCTACACCATATATTTT. Translating it yields CASSLGYTIYF.

The chain uses TRBV10-3 and TRBJ1-2; tentative D call: TRBD1 (5 bases). The CDR3 covers 12 residues. The V end was cut by 3 bases, the J end by 7 bases, with 9 bases between. Germline lookup yields CDR1 ENHRY and CDR2 SYGVKD. The CDR3 is CAISEGVAGYTF. The CDR3, as DNA: TGTGCCATCAGTGAAGGGGTCGCTGGCTACACCTTC.

The V call is TRBV5-1, the J call TRBJ2-1; 10 nucleotides line up with TRBD1. The CDR3 spans 15 residues. Germline V CDR1 and CDR2: SGHRS, YFSETQ. J was trimmed by 8 bases and V by 0 bases; bases with no gene match: 5. This CDR3 is CASSLARDRGDEQFF. The CDR3 nucleotides are TGCGCCAGCAGCTTGGCCCGGGACAGGGGTGATGAGCAGTTCTTC.

Details on this clone: A junction end diverges from the germline sequence, so it may reflect a read error. The chain links TRBV5-1 to TRBJ2-3, with D hard to call. The CDR3 runs 14 residues. CDR1 and CDR2 (germline): SGHRS, YFSETQ. CDR3 DNA sequence: TGCGCCAGCAGCTTGGACCCGCGCACTGATACGCAGTATTTT. Protein: CASSLDPRTDTQYF.

This CDR3 reads CASTSGGDSLNTEAFF. In nucleotides, the CDR3 is TGTGCCAGCACCTCGGGAGGGGACAGCTTGAACACTGAAGCTTTCTTT. The J gene is TRBJ1-1, the V gene TRBV9; 7 nucleotides line up with TRBD1. The germline V gene has CDR1 SGDLS and CDR2 YYNGEE. V trimming: 6 bases; J trimming: 0 bases; junction bases outside the gene matches: 11. The CDR3 totals 16 residues.

The chain joins TRBV27 to TRBJ1-5; D remains ambiguous. Looked up from germline, CDR1 is MNHEY and CDR2 is SMNVEV (reference sequence). V was clipped by 5 bases and J by 0 bases, with 5 bases between them. CDR3 length equals 13 residues. This CDR3 is CASSPISNQPQHF. For the CDR3, the DNA is TGTGCCAGCAGTCCTATTAGCAATCAGCCCCAGCATTTT.

The chain combines TRBV11-3 with TRBJ2-7; 10 nucleotides align to TRBD1. The CDR3 contains 14 residues. Germline CDR1 and CDR2: SGHNT and YENEEA. Trimming removed 3 bases from V and 2 bases from J; junction bases left unmatched: 1. The CDR3 loop reads CASSLGQGTYEQYF. The CDR3 DNA follows: TGTGCCAGCAGCTTGGGACAGGGGACCTACGAGCAGTACTTC.

This chain links TRBV7-9 with TRBJ1-6; TRBD1 agrees at 11 bases. V lost 4 bases, J lost 10 bases, and 18 bases stayed unmatched. The length of the CDR3 is 19 residues. Germline V gene sequence: CDR1 SEHNR, CDR2 FQNEAQ (reference sequence). The CDR3 DNA follows: TGTGCCAGCAGCTCAGGAAGGACAGGGGGCGGACTCCGGTACTCACCCCTCCACTTT. Encoded protein: CASSSGRTGGGLRYSPLHF.

The J gene is TRBJ1-2, the V gene TRBV4-2; D is possibly TRBD1 (6 bases). CDR1 LGHNA and CDR2 YNFKEQ come from the germline V gene. CDR3 length: 18 amino acids. V dropped 0 bases and J dropped 4 bases, with 21 bases sitting between them. CDR3 sequence (DNA): TGTGCCAGCAGCCAAGATTTTGGGACCGGGACACGGGCCTATGGCTACACCTTC. This codes for CASSQDFGTGTRAYGYTF.